In this sample, the clone carrying this T cell receptor (beta chain) turned up many times. What it binds is unknown. The authors amplified TCR beta CDR3 regions, and they did so from RNA transcripts for repertoire sequencing. Second-round multiplex PCR followed a first-round RT-PCR using HTBI primers. Using its own MiXCR run on the multiplex PCR reads, TCRdb lists one record per CDR3 protein. Of approximately 410,000 distinct CDR3 sequences listed, 15% to 17% were seen once; the top ten hold roughly 7%. The source of the sample is a study of Graves' ophthalmopathy and Graves' hyperthyroidism. The study's findings and limits: Among thyroid clonotypes expanded above 0.001 frequency, most also appeared in blood.

The CDR3 has 15 amino acids. Germline values: CDR1 MNHNS, CDR2 SASEGT. Trimming removed 1 base from V and 1 base from J, with 7 bases in between. Eligible hyperthyroidism cases comprised new diagnoses of under 2 months' duration in individuals aged 18 to 65. The authors diagnosed from clinical symptoms, serum thyroxine, TRAb, thyroid ultrasound and orbital computed tomography. PBMCs stemmed from around 10 ml of fresh peripheral blood. Material: peripheral blood. The source of this sequence is a woman between 18 and 30 years old with stable Graves' hyperthyroidism. The chain carries TRBV6-1 and TRBJ2-2; no clear D. The CDR3 sequence: CASSEVVRNTGELFF. The DNA for the CDR3 is TGTGCCAGCAGTGAAGTAGTCAGGAACACCGGGGAGCTGTTTTTT.